A selection of T cell receptor beta chains follows, all from one sample in a study of cytomegalovirus exposure and HLA in healthy donors. Assay used: immunoSEQ multiplex PCR; TCRdb lists only in-frame clones, some missing. The table shows 150,000 to 200,000 clones, with roughly 80% occurring only once. Sequencing was done on a sample of PBMCs. Receptors originate from a female donor in good health and CMV-seronegative. Each CDR3 is given without its conserved first and last residue. D genes are given only for firm matches. Only some rows state a clone size, as once, few, many or a class for expanded clones.

ASSFRRLADDSYEQY | TRBD2 | TRBJ2-7 | TRBV27 | -
AISEGQDNEKLF | TRBD1 | TRBJ1-4 | TRBV10-3 | few
ASSLAQGRQETQY | - | TRBJ2-5 | TRBV5-8 | few
ASSLSRQGAGTDTQY | TRBD1 | TRBJ2-3 | TRBV19 | -
ASSPGTGGTGELF | TRBD1 | TRBJ2-2 | TRBV7-3 | -
ASSPGLYSYEQY | - | TRBJ2-7 | TRBV7-2 | -
ASGISGFGYT | - | TRBJ1-2 | TRBV28 | -
ASSFWTSGRETDTQY | TRBD2 | TRBJ2-3 | TRBV27 | -
ASSPDHRLNYGYT | - | TRBJ1-2 | TRBV4-3 | -
ASSSSGSRETQY | TRBD2 | TRBJ2-5 | TRBV7-9 | few
ASSGATGDEEPQH | TRBD1 | TRBJ1-5 | TRBV28 | -
ASSPGGLAGNYEQY | TRBD2 | TRBJ2-7 | TRBV28 | once
ASSEGLAGPYEQY | TRBD2 | TRBJ2-7 | TRBV6-1 | -
ASSHLDREGKPQH | TRBD1 | TRBJ1-5 | TRBV28 | -
AISDGGAAEPQH | - | TRBJ1-5 | TRBV10-3 | -
ASSPRGFLNRNGYT | - | TRBJ1-2 | TRBV27 | -